The 6 T cell receptor beta chains listed next were all sequenced from one sample in a study of T-cell memory formation after mild COVID-19. TCRdb re-derived calls from the 5' RACE reads in MiXCR, one entry per CDR3 protein. Of 350,000 to 500,000 distinct CDR3 sequences detected, roughly 18% appear once; the ten largest clones hold 20% to 25%. The sample was PBMCs or a T cell subset sorted from them (not recorded which). The source of these receptors is a man younger than 35 who had mild COVID-19 (a few samples of this study predate the infection). Cell type and time point are not known.

This CDR3 is CASSQGSGLNTGELFF. As DNA, the CDR3 is TGCGCCAGCAGCCAAGGGTCCGGCTTGAACACCGGGGAGCTGTTTTTT. V and J are TRBV4-1 and TRBJ2-2; the D is unclear. There are 16 residues in the CDR3. The V and J ends lost 1 base and 1 base respectively, with 10 bases between them. Per germline, CDR1 MGHRA and CDR2 YSYEKL.

This clonotype was counted between two and nine times. CDR3 residues: CASRAIVSPNEQFF. DNA for the CDR3: TGCGCCAGCAGAGCAATCGTATCCCCCAATGAGCAGTTCTTC. The chain uses TRBV23-1 and TRBJ2-1, with D unclear. TRBV23-1 is filed as an ORF, its function uncertain. V was cut by 6 bases and J by 6 bases, with 15 bases left in between. The CDR3 has 14 amino acids.

This clonotype was counted between two and nine times. The chain joins TRBV18 to TRBJ1-2, with TRBD1 matching 10 bases. CDR3 length: 15 residues. Per germline, CDR1 KGHSH and CDR2 LQKENI. The trim removed 3 bases at V and 6 bases at J, leaving 7 bases unmatched. Here the CDR3 reads CASSPTGQGLNGYTF. The DNA for the CDR3 is TGTGCCAGCTCACCCACGGGACAGGGGTTGAATGGCTACACCTTC.

The chain couples TRBV24-1 to TRBJ2-3, with 8 positions matching TRBD1. Germline CDR1 KGHDR, CDR2 SFDVKD. V trimming: 3 bases; J trimming: 0 bases; junction bases outside the gene matches: 4. The CDR3 runs 16 residues. CDR3 protein: CATSDPGQGSTDTQYF. The CDR3 DNA is TGTGCCACCAGTGATCCCGGACAGGGAAGCACAGATACGCAGTATTTT.

This clonotype was picked up many times. The rearrangement links TRBV7-2 to TRBJ2-1; maybe TRBD1 (6 bases). The length of the CDR3 is 16 residues. Germline CDR1 SGHTA, CDR2 FQGNSA. Trimming shortened V by 5 bases and J by 0 bases, and 14 bases separated the two germline ends. This CDR3 reads CASSPSGASSYNEQFF. The CDR3 DNA follows: TGTGCCAGCAGCCCATCAGGGGCCTCCTCCTACAATGAGCAGTTCTTC.

The rearrangement joins TRBV11-2 to TRBJ2-7; possible D gene TRBD1, 5 bases. Per the germline V gene, CDR1 is SGHAT and CDR2 is FQNNGV. Trimming cost V 6 bases and J 3 bases, with 6 bases left between them. The length of the CDR3 is 11 residues. CDR3 loop: CASRQGYEQYV. CDR3 bases: TGTGCCAGCAGGCAGGGCTACGAGCAGTACGTC.